These T cell receptor beta chains were read from a single sample in a study of Ad26.COV2.S vaccination and SARS-CoV-2 variants. Sequencing used immunoSEQ multiplex PCR; TCRdb keeps in-frame clones, though not all of them. This table holds roughly 320,000 clones, 70% to 90% found once. This sample comprised peripheral blood, obtained in a trial of Ad26.COV2.S vaccine versus placebo. These receptors were taken from a person between 18 and 65 years old who received the Ad26.COV2.S COVID-19 vaccine or a placebo. Both conserved end residues are part of each CDR3. The D gene is left open where the match is weak. Expanded clones are given a class, and other clones once, few, many or no size at all.

j_call,v_call,d_call,clone_size,cdr3_aa,cdr3_nt
TRBJ2-7,TRBV19,TRBD1,NA,CASIGSTGTGYF,TGTGCCAGTATCGGGTCAACCGGGACAGGATACTTC
TRBJ1-2,TRBV12-3/TRBV12-4,NA,NA,CASSLTRFGYTF,TGTGCCAGCAGTTTAACCAGATTTGGCTACACCTTC
TRBJ1-6,TRBV19,TRBD1,NA,CASSTRDSYLNNSPLHF,TGTGCCAGTAGTACCCGGGACAGCTACCTGAATAATTCACCCCTCCACTTT
TRBJ2-1,TRBV9,TRBD2,NA,CASSVATLAGVEEQFF,TGTGCCAGCAGCGTAGCTACTCTAGCGGGGGTGGAGGAGCAGTTCTTC
TRBJ2-5,TRBV20-1,NA,NA,CSERYQETQYF,TGCAGTGAGAGGTACCAAGAGACCCAGTACTTC
TRBJ2-7,TRBV3-1/TRBV3-2,TRBD2,NA,CASSRKGGGAPYEQYF,TGTGCCAGCAGCCGTAAAGGCGGGGGGGCTCCCTACGAGCAGTACTTC
TRBJ1-5,TRBV7-2,NA,NA,CASSLALGYQPQHF,TGTGCCAGCAGCTTAGCGTTGGGTTATCAGCCCCAGCATTTT
TRBJ2-5,TRBV15,NA,NA,CATSRGSRETQYF,TGTGCCACCAGCAGGGGGTCCCGGGAGACCCAGTACTTC
TRBJ1-5,TRBV5-6,TRBD1,NA,CASSLKGARGNQPQHF,TGTGCCAGCAGCCTGAAGGGGGCTCGAGGCAATCAGCCCCAGCATTTT
TRBJ1-1,TRBV7-2,NA,NA,CASSSQGGTEAFF,TGTGCCAGCAGCTCCCAGGGTGGTACTGAAGCTTTCTTT
TRBJ1-1,TRBV4-1,TRBD1,NA,CASASPTGGTEAFF,TGCGCCAGCGCATCCCCGACAGGGGGCACTGAAGCTTTCTTT
TRBJ2-3,TRBV4-1,NA,many,CASSRGFLDTQYF,TGCGCCAGCAGCCGGGGATTCTTGGATACGCAGTATTTT
TRBJ1-5,TRBV6-6,NA,NA,CASSGTAPSQHF,TGTGCCAGCAGCGGGACGGCCCCTTCCCAGCATTTT
TRBJ1-4,TRBV5-8,NA,NA,CASSTHSTDEKLFF,TGTGCCAGCAGCACCCACAGTACAGATGAAAAACTGTTTTTT
TRBJ2-2,TRBV6-6,TRBD1,few,CASSRPLTGGHTGELFF,TGTGCCAGCAGCCGACCTTTGACAGGGGGCCACACCGGGGAGCTGTTTTTT
TRBJ1-6,TRBV6-1,NA,NA,CASSEASGMSSYNSPLHF,TGTGCCAGCAGTGAAGCATCCGGGATGAGCTCCTATAATTCACCCCTCCACTTT
TRBJ1-4,TRBV19,NA,NA,CASSSSYGATNEKLFF,TGTGCCAGTAGTTCCTCCTACGGTGCAACTAATGAAAAACTGTTTTTT
TRBJ1-1,TRBV4-1,NA,NA,CASSRSMGGRNEAFF,TGCGCCAGCAGCCGCTCAATGGGGGGGCGCAATGAAGCTTTCTTT
TRBJ2-1,TRBV6-2/TRBV6-3,NA,NA,CASSLTRSNEQFF,TGTGCCAGCAGCTTGACAAGGTCAAATGAGCAGTTCTTC
TRBJ1-1,TRBV10-3,NA,NA,CAISEGDTLEAFF,TGTGCCATCAGTGAAGGGGACACTCTTGAAGCTTTCTTT